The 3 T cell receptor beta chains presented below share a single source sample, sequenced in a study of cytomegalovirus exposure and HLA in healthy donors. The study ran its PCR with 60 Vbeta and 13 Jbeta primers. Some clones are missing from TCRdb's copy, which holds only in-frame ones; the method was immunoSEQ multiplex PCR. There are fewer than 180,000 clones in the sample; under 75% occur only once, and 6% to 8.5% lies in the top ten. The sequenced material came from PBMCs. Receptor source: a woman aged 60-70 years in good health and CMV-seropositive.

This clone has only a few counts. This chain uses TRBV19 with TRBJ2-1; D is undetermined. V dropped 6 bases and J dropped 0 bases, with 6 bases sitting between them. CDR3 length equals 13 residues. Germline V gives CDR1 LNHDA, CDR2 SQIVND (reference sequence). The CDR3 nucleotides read TGTGCCAGTAGATATAGCTCCTACAATGAGCAGTTCTTC. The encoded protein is CASRYSSYNEQFF.

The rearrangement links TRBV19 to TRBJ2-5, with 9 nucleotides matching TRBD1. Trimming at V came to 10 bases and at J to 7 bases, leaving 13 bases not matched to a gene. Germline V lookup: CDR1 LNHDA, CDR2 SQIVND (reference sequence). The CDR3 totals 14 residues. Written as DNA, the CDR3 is TGTGCCACAAACTCCGGGACAGGGATAGCGACCCAGTACTTC. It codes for CATNSGTGIATQYF.

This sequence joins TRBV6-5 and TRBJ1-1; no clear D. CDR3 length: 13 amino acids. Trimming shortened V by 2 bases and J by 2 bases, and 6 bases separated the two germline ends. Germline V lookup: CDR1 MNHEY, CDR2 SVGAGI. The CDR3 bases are TGTGCCAGCAGTTACGAGATAAACACTGAAGCTTTCTTT. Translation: CASSYEINTEAFF.